This T cell receptor (beta chain) was retrieved from a study of blood T cells in healthy people across ages. Study-wide background: About one barcoded TCR beta cDNA was captured per two T cells.

A second PCR, run for about 6 to 11 cycles, used a sample-barcoded 5' primer plus a J-beta primer mix. In TCRdb, the 5' RACE reads were re-called with MiXCR into one record per CDR3 protein. This repertoire shows some 800,000 distinct CDR3 sequences, 44% found once; its top ten account for roughly a fifth. General observations from the study: There were more naive CD4+ cells and higher diversity in long-lived donors than in aged donors. In these data, TCR beta diversity tracked strongly with naive T cell percentage. TCR beta diversity per million T cells fell roughly linearly with age.

The CDR3 contains 16 residues. CDR1 and CDR2 (germline): DFQATT, SNEGSKA (reference sequence). Trimming cost V 0 bases and J 6 bases; bases outside gene matches: 9. For this clonotype: Its antigen is still unknown.

The sequence derives from a man in his sixties in good health. Sequenced sample: blood. This chain links TRBV20-1 with TRBJ2-5; TRBD1 agrees at 11 bases. The CDR3 loop is CSARDGGQGEKQTQYF. CDR3 sequence (DNA): TGCAGTGCTAGAGATGGGGGACAGGGGGAGAAACAGACCCAGTACTTC.